One and the same sample provided the 31 T cell receptor beta chains below, sequenced in a study of blood T cell repertoires in COVID-19. Method: immunoSEQ multiplex PCR; TCRdb's copy keeps in-frame clones and lacks some. The sample holds a few hundred thousand clones; roughly 88% are singletons and the top ten take around 2.9%. The specimen was peripheral blood. All receptors come from a woman aged 25 to 39 with active or convalescent COVID-19.

This rearrangement joins TRBV7-2 to TRBJ2-5; D is perhaps TRBD1 (7 bases). The CDR3 covers 15 residues. The germline gives CDR1 SGHTA, CDR2 FQGNSA. Trimming removed 5 bases from V and 4 bases from J, with 17 bases in between. The CDR3 protein is CASSLNRQGGETQYF. In DNA, the CDR3 is TGTGCCAGCAGCCTAAACCGACAGGGAGGAGAGACCCAGTACTTC.

The genes are TRBV28 and TRBJ1-3, with TRBD1 matching over 8 bases. J gave up 2 bases and V 3 bases, and 9 bases lay outside the gene matches. Per the germline V gene, CDR1 is MDHEN and CDR2 is SYDVKM. There are 17 residues in the CDR3. The CDR3 spells CASSFQIIRGPGNTIYF. CDR3 coding DNA: TGTGCCAGCAGTTTCCAGATCATCAGGGGGCCTGGAAACACCATATATTTT. Looking up the rest from reference TRBV28 and TRBJ1-3 gives the full variable domain: DVKVTQSSRYLVKRTGEKVFLECVQDMDHENMFWYRQDPGLGLRLIYFSYDVKMKEKGDIPEGYSVSREKKERFSLILESASTNQTSMYLCASSFQIIRGPGNTIYFGEGSWLTVV.

The V call is TRBV18, the J call TRBJ2-3; tentative D call: TRBD1 (5 bases). V was cut by 1 base and J by 1 base, with 6 bases left in between. The germline gives CDR1 KGHSH, CDR2 LQKENI. This CDR3 has 14 residues. CDR3 amino acids: CASSPQTGTDTQYF. The CDR3 nucleotides read TGTGCCAGCTCACCACAGACAGGCACAGATACGCAGTATTTT.

V usage is TRBV6-6 and J usage is TRBJ1-5; TRBD1 might be the D (5 bases). V dropped 0 bases and J dropped 11 bases, with 17 bases sitting between them. The germline V gene encodes CDR1 MNHNY and CDR2 SVGAGI (reference sequence). The CDR3 is 15 amino acids. CDR3 protein: CASSYSTGTSGAQHF. In DNA form, the CDR3 reads TGTGCCAGCAGTTACTCGACTGGGACCTCGGGGGCCCAGCATTTT.

The chain combines TRBV9 with TRBJ2-3; TRBD2 matches at 11 bases. Germline values: CDR1 SGDLS, CDR2 YYNGEE. The V segment lost 2 bases and the J segment 3 bases; nucleotides outside the gene matches: 2. There are 15 residues in the CDR3. CDR3 DNA sequence: TGTGCCAGCAGCGTCACTAGCGGGGGTACAGATACGCAGTATTTT. This codes for CASSVTSGGTDTQYF.

V and J are TRBV7-3 and TRBJ1-1, with D tentatively TRBD1 (6 bases). This CDR3 region has 19 residues. The germline V and J ends were trimmed by 5 bases and 1 base, with 26 bases remaining between them. Germline V gene sequence: CDR1 SGHTA, CDR2 FQGTGA. CDR3 sequence reads: CASSPWAGGPSSQNTEAFF. The CDR3 region has the DNA TGTGCCAGCAGCCCGTGGGCGGGGGGCCCTAGTTCTCAGAACACTGAAGCTTTCTTT.

In DNA form, the CDR3 reads TGTGCCAGCAGCTCCGGGGGGACTTCTAATTCACCCCTCCACTTT. It encodes CASSSGGTSNSPLHF. The chain uses TRBV13 and TRBJ1-6; D perhaps matches TRBD1 (5 bases). The CDR3 is 15 amino acids. V was pared by 4 bases and J by 6 bases, with 13 bases between. In germline, CDR1 is PRHDT, CDR2 FYEKMQ (reference sequence).

The sample holds a few counts of this clone. This chain links TRBV18 with TRBJ2-3; TRBD2 matches 9 bases. Losses at the gene ends were 3 bases for V and 1 base for J; bases not matched to a gene: 8. The germline CDR1 and CDR2 sequences are KGHSH and LQKENI. The CDR3 is 17 amino acids. The CDR3 DNA sequence: TGTGCCAGCTCACCTGGACTAGGCGGGGGGGGCACAGATACGCAGTATTTT. It yields the protein CASSPGLGGGGTDTQYF.

The chain combines TRBV7-9 with TRBJ1-5, with D tentatively TRBD1 (6 bases). The V end lost 4 bases, the J end lost 5 bases, and 15 bases lay between the germline ends. Germline V CDR1 and CDR2: SEHNR, FQNEAQ (reference sequence). The length of the CDR3 is 15 residues. The CDR3 coding sequence is TGTGCCAGCAGCTCCGAGGGGGAATCAGATCAGCCCCAGCATTTT. This codes for CASSSEGESDQPQHF.

The chain employs TRBV7-2 and TRBJ1-2, with 7 positions matching TRBD1. After removal of 5 bases from V and 2 bases from J, the junction contained 5 bases not matched to a gene. Looked up from germline, CDR1 is SGHTA and CDR2 is FQGNSA. The CDR3 covers 14 residues. DNA for the CDR3: TGTGCCAGCAGCGGCCAGACAGGGAACTATGGCTACACCTTC. Protein product: CASSGQTGNYGYTF.

In its sample, this clone was seen once. The V call is TRBV7-9, the J call TRBJ1-6, with 8 bases that match TRBD1. The germline V gene encodes CDR1 SEHNR and CDR2 FQNEAQ (reference sequence). The CDR3 loop spans 16 amino acids. With V trimmed by 3 bases and J by 6 bases, 7 bases remained unmatched. The CDR3 nucleotides are TGTGCCAGCAGCTTGACAGGGGTCTCCAGTAATTCACCCCTCCACTTT. This sequence encodes CASSLTGVSSNSPLHF.

The CDR3 DNA reads TGTGCCAGCAGCCGAACAGGAGCTGGCTACACCTTC. The encoded protein is CASSRTGAGYTF. The V gene is TRBV7-2, the J gene TRBJ1-2; tentatively, D is TRBD1 (5 bases). Germline V CDR1 and CDR2: SGHTA, FQGNSA. Trimming left V 5 bases short and J 7 bases short, with 11 bases between. This CDR3 spans 12 amino acids.

V gene TRBV6-2 or TRBV6-3 combines with J gene TRBJ1-1; a weak D match, TRBD1 (5 bases). The CDR3 spans 15 residues. CDR1 and CDR2 (germline): MNHEY, SVGEGT. V shed 5 bases and J shed 2 bases, with 15 bases lying between them. The DNA for the CDR3 is TGTGCCAGCAGTCCAGTCAGGGATTTTAACACTGAAGCTTTCTTT. Translated, it gives CASSPVRDFNTEAFF.

This clone was seen a single time. This chain uses TRBV5-1 with TRBJ1-3; a weak D match, TRBD1 (5 bases). Germline V lookup: CDR1 SGHRS, CDR2 YFSETQ. This CDR3 region has 17 residues. V lost 4 bases and J lost 0, with 17 bases in between. This CDR3 is CASSRDSLTASGNTIYF. CDR3 bases: TGCGCCAGCAGCCGCGACTCCCTGACAGCCTCTGGAAACACCATATATTTT.

This clone has just a few counts. The V and J genes are TRBV28 and TRBJ2-2, with 7 bases identical to TRBD1. CDR3 length equals 16 residues. Germline CDR1 reads MDHEN; CDR2 reads SYDVKM. Trimming took 5 bases from V and 3 from J; bases not matched to a gene: 9. CDR3 in amino acids: CASSTHGTDYTGELFF. CDR3 DNA: TGTGCCAGCAGTACTCACGGGACAGACTACACCGGGGAGCTGTTTTTT.

The chain employs TRBV6-1 and TRBJ1-1, with a possible D match to TRBD1 (5 bases). Germline V lookup: CDR1 MNHNS, CDR2 SASEGT. The CDR3 is 16 amino acids. V was pared by 4 bases and J by 0 bases, with 15 bases between. Written as DNA, the CDR3 is TGTGCCAGCAGTGCCCCGGACACCGGCATGAACACTGAAGCTTTCTTT. It specifies CASSAPDTGMNTEAFF.

V and J are TRBV3-1 (or the pseudogene TRBV3-2) and TRBJ1-6; D is possibly TRBD1 (5 bases). The CDR3 extends over 15 amino acids. The germline CDR1 and CDR2 sequences are LGHDT and YNNKEL (reference sequence). With 5 bases removed from V and 10 bases from J, the gap between germline ends came to 18 bases. The CDR3 reads CASSYSGPQGSPLHF. The CDR3 region has the DNA TGTGCCAGCAGCTATTCAGGGCCCCAGGGATCACCCCTCCACTTT.

This chain connects TRBV9 to TRBJ2-7; a weak D match, TRBD2 (6 bases). The V end lost 1 base, the J end lost 6 bases, and 20 bases lay between the germline ends. Looked up from germline, CDR1 is SGDLS and CDR2 is YYNGEE. This CDR3 region has 16 residues. For the CDR3, the DNA is TGTGCCAGCAGCGTAAAAGTGGCGACTAGTGCGGGCGAGCAGTACTTC. It translates to CASSVKVATSAGEQYF.

The V and J genes are TRBV6-1 and TRBJ2-5, with 9 bases identical to TRBD2. Trimming at V came to 1 base and at J to 5 bases, leaving 8 bases not matched to a gene. CDR3 length: 16 residues. Germline-derived CDR1 and CDR2 are MNHNS and SASEGT. CDR3 region: CASSEVLRGGLETQYF. CDR3 nucleotides: TGTGCCAGCAGTGAAGTTTTGCGGGGGGGCCTCGAGACCCAGTACTTC.

This clone was observed a handful of times. The chain combines TRBV5-6 with TRBJ1-2; 8 bases agree with TRBD1. The CDR3 is 14 amino acids. Losses at the gene ends were 1 base for V and 7 bases for J; bases not matched to a gene: 6. Germline V gene sequence: CDR1 SGHDT, CDR2 YYEEEE. For the CDR3, the DNA is TGTGCCAGCAGCTTGCAGGGGGCGGAATTTGGCTACACCTTC. This codes for CASSLQGAEFGYTF.

V gene TRBV6-5 combines with J gene TRBJ1-2; D not certain. The V end was cut by 6 bases, the J end by 2 bases, with 10 bases between. Per germline, CDR1 MNHEY and CDR2 SVGAGI. The CDR3 has 13 residues. CDR3 nucleotides: TGTGCCAGCAGAGCGACGGCCAACTATGGCTACACCTTC. This translates into CASRATANYGYTF.

V is TRBV3-1 (or the pseudogene TRBV3-2) and J is TRBJ1-1; the D is unclear. The CDR3 has 15 residues. V was clipped by 2 bases and J by 1 base, with 11 bases between them. Per germline, CDR1 LGHDT and CDR2 YNNKEL (reference sequence). This CDR3 is CASSQMPGGNTEAFF. CDR3 DNA sequence: TGTGCCAGCAGCCAAATGCCAGGAGGGAACACTGAAGCTTTCTTT.

The chain couples TRBV5-6 to TRBJ2-5, with 16 positions matching TRBD2. CDR3 length: 19 amino acids. The germline V gene encodes CDR1 SGHDT and CDR2 YYEEEE. V gave up 4 bases and J gave up 2 bases; unmatched junction bases: 11. Written as DNA, the CDR3 is TGTGCCAGCAGCGACACCGGGACTAGCGGGGGGGCCCAGCAAGAGACCCAGTACTTC. This encodes CASSDTGTSGGAQQETQYF.

V gene TRBV5-1 combines with J gene TRBJ2-5; TRBD2 aligns across 8 bases. The trim removed 6 bases at V and 2 bases at J, leaving 9 bases unmatched. CDR3 length equals 15 residues. Germline CDR1 SGHRS, CDR2 YFSETQ. The CDR3 is CASIPGGQIQETQYF. DNA for the CDR3: TGCGCCAGCATCCCGGGGGGGCAAATTCAAGAGACCCAGTACTTC.

This clone was detected a few times. The V and J genes are TRBV9 and TRBJ2-3; 7 nucleotides line up with TRBD1. The germline CDR1 and CDR2 sequences are SGDLS and YYNGEE. Trimming took 3 bases from V and 0 from J; bases not matched to a gene: 7. The CDR3 covers 16 residues. CDR3 bases: TGTGCCAGCAGCGCAGGACAGGTCTCTAGCACAGATACGCAGTATTTT. It is translated as CASSAGQVSSTDTQYF.

V is TRBV30 and J is TRBJ1-3; perhaps TRBD1 as D (5 bases). CDR1 and CDR2 (germline): GTSNPN, SVGIG (reference sequence). The CDR3 has 14 amino acids. The ends were cut back, 2 bases at V and 3 bases at J, with 11 bases in the middle. The CDR3 nucleotides read TGTGCCTGGAGTCCGGGGGAGTATGGAAACACCATATATTTT. It encodes CAWSPGEYGNTIYF.

This rearrangement joins TRBV10-3 to TRBJ1-1; TRBD1 is a possible D gene (5 bases). The germline V and J ends were trimmed by 6 bases and 0 bases, with 14 bases remaining between them. This CDR3 is 15 amino acids long. Germline V gives CDR1 ENHRY, CDR2 SYGVKD. CDR3 amino acids: CAISGGREMNTEAFF. The DNA of the CDR3 is TGTGCCATCAGCGGGGGACGGGAAATGAACACTGAAGCTTTCTTT.

The J gene is TRBJ1-2, the V gene TRBV5-1; D is unclear. Trimming cost V 0 bases and J 6 bases, with 15 bases left between them. CDR3 length: 15 amino acids. Germline CDR1 SGHRS, CDR2 YFSETQ. The CDR3 nucleotides read TGCGCCAGCAGCTTGGCCGGAGACCCAAACGATGGCTACACCTTC. Translation: CASSLAGDPNDGYTF.

The V and J genes are TRBV5-1 and TRBJ1-1; 7 bases map to TRBD1. Germline V lookup: CDR1 SGHRS, CDR2 YFSETQ. CDR3 length: 16 amino acids. J lost 4 bases, V lost 0 bases, and 9 bases had no gene match. The CDR3, as DNA: TGCGCCAGCAGCTTGGAGGGGGCAAGTTCCTCCACTGAAGCTTTCTTT. Its protein is CASSLEGASSSTEAFF. Filled out from reference TRBV5-1 and TRBJ1-1, the complete variable domain reads KAGVTQTPRYLIKTRGQQVTLSCSPISGHRSVSWYQQTPGQGLQFLFEYFSETQRNKGNFPGRFSGRQFSNSRSEMNVSTLELGDSALYLCASSLEGASSSTEAFFGQGTRLTVV.

This clone was seen many times. J is TRBJ2-3 and V is TRBV10-1; 11 nucleotides align to TRBD2. The CDR3 is 14 residues long. J lost 6 bases, V lost 8 bases, and 7 bases had no gene match. Per germline, CDR1 WNHNN and CDR2 SYGVQD (reference sequence). CDR3: CASRTLAGGDTQYF. In DNA form, the CDR3 reads TGCGCCAGCCGAACTCTAGCGGGGGGCGATACGCAGTATTTT.

This CDR3 is CASSMVGTGGAYNEQFF. In DNA form, the CDR3 reads TGTGCCAGTAGTATGGTCGGTACAGGGGGCGCCTACAATGAGCAGTTCTTC. The J gene is TRBJ2-1, the V gene TRBV19; TRBD1 aligns across 9 bases. The CDR3 is made up of 17 amino acids. Germline trimming cut 3 bases from V and 2 bases from J; bases unmatched to any gene: 8. Germline-derived CDR1 and CDR2 are LNHDA and SQIVND (reference sequence).